The following is a T cell receptor beta chain sequence with its context. Its specificity is not known. This specimen comes from a study of CD8+ T cells in alopecia areata. About the study: Tofacitinib was taken orally by treated patients, and the dose was 5 to 10 mg twice daily.

Trimming cost V 1 base and J 2 bases; bases outside gene matches: 5. The CDR3 covers 15 residues. Germline V gene sequence: CDR1 SEHNR, CDR2 FQNEAQ (reference sequence). General study points: The study found TCR sharing across patients less clear than in mice, possibly for HLA reasons. Among the top 100, expanded CD8+ clones were significantly decreased by tofacitinib, as was scalp clonality.

As the sequencing template, cDNA was produced by extracting RNA and reverse transcribing it. Libraries were prepared by immunoSEQ multiplex PCR; TCRdb keeps only in-frame clonotypes and omits some of them. The table has approximately 140,000 clones, approximately 90% seen once. Described treatment: oral pan-JAK inhibitor, 5-10 mg twice daily. The sample was CD8+ T cells sorted from blood, taken at week 4, from a patient treated with tofacitinib. The clonotype was recovered from a human donor with alopecia areata. The J gene is TRBJ2-7, the V gene TRBV7-9; 7 nucleotides align to TRBD1. In DNA form, the CDR3 reads TGTGCCAGCAGCTTAGTGGCAGGGGGACCCTACGAGCAGTACTTC. Protein product: CASSLVAGGPYEQYF.